This T cell receptor (beta chain) was captured by sequencing in a study of neurological immune-mediated disorders. Study results and limitations: Phylogenetic grouping assigned the repertoires of 18 of 34 multiple sclerosis patients to a single related-CDR3 cluster, representing a possible signature.

The making of cDNA relied on 5'RACE with 10-nucleotide random UMIs. Using its own MiXCR run on the 5' RACE reads, TCRdb lists one record per CDR3 protein. The profile shows 50,000 to 60,000 distinct CDR3 sequences, 4% of them singletons. V was pared by 3 bases and J by 4 bases, with 8 bases between. CDR3 length: 14 residues. Germline V gene data show CDR1 as SGDLS and CDR2 as YYNGEE. This clonotype was detected ten times or more. Its antigen is as yet unknown. The sequence was obtained from a woman in her forties with multiple sclerosis. Sequencing was performed on CD4+ T cells from blood. The chain combines TRBV9 with TRBJ2-6; D is uncertain. The CDR3 coding sequence is TGTGCCAGCAGCGCCGGCGGAGGGGCCAACGTCCTGACTTTC. Translation gives CASSAGGGANVLTF. The variable domain in full, with the rest retrieved from reference TRBV9 and TRBJ2-6, is DSGVTQTPKHLITATGQRVTLRCSPRSGDLSVYWYQQSLDQGLQFLIQYYNGEERAKGNILERFSAQQFPDLHSELNLSSLELGDSALYFCASSAGGGANVLTFGAGSRLTVL.